Here is one TCR beta chain with its context. Its antigen is undetermined. The record originates from a study of cytomegalovirus exposure and HLA in healthy donors. Notes on the study in general: Immune exposure information available was restricted to CMV serostatus. The classifier reportedly diagnosed cytomegalovirus status with high sensitivity and specificity. Further analysis, carried out later, found HLA-associated TCR beta chains more clonally expanded than equally common other chains. What was likely a sequencing artifact was a cluster of highly shared sequence variants.

In the PCR, 60 Vbeta and 13 Jbeta primers were used. Profiled with immunoSEQ multiplex PCR; TCRdb holds only in-frame clones, not every one. Here the sample spans fewer than 250,000 clones, approximately 78% being singletons. J was trimmed by 7 bases and V by 6 bases; bases with no gene match: 3. Germline-derived CDR1 and CDR2 are LNHDA and SQIVND (reference sequence). There are 12 residues in the CDR3. This receptor was obtained from a man aged 25 to 45 in good health and CMV-seronegative. The V and J genes are TRBV19 and TRBJ1-2; 9 nucleotides align to TRBD1. Source material: PBMCs. This CDR3 reads CASRDRGRGYTF. Here the CDR3 DNA reads TGTGCCAGTAGGGACAGGGGTCGTGGCTACACCTTC.